The entry below gives a single TCR beta chain sequence along with its context. Only in-frame clones appear in the TCRdb table, and some are missing; sequencing was by immunoSEQ multiplex PCR. This table holds about 120,000 clones, about nine tenths found once. The entry originates in a study of blood T cell repertoires in COVID-19. Study-level information: Samples of COVID-19 (acute and convalescent) were obtained from the United States, Italy and Spain.

From germline, CDR1 is MNHEY and CDR2 SVGAGI. The CDR3 has 15 amino acids. Trimming removed 7 bases from V and 0 bases from J, with 13 bases in between. Material: peripheral blood. The chain combines TRBV6-5 with TRBJ1-5; TRBD1 might be the D (6 bases). This TCR was recovered from a human donor with active COVID-19. The donor label of this sample is uncertain. CDR3 amino acids: CASKRGTTSNQPQHF. CDR3 coding DNA: TGTGCCAGCAAAAGGGGGACAACTAGCAATCAGCCCCAGCATTTT.